Below are 18 T cell receptor beta chains sequenced from a single sample in a study of T cell repertoires in cytomegalovirus infection. One entry per CDR3 protein, called by TCRdb with MiXCR from the reads. The sample records roughly 130,000 distinct CDR3 sequences, almost 9% being singletons. The sequenced sample consisted of PBMCs. The receptors stem from a human donor in good health (CMV status not recorded). Some clones in this sample may be carry-over from other donors' samples.

This clonotype was recorded a few times. Being one base from a much bigger clone, this may be a read error. The genes are TRBV6-1 and TRBJ2-1; TRBD2 agrees at 9 bases. V lost 8 bases, J lost 10 bases, and 3 bases stayed unmatched. This CDR3 has 11 residues. Looked up from germline, CDR1 is MNHNS and CDR2 is SASEGT. CDR3 sequence (DNA): TGTGCCAGCGGGCTAGCGGGGGAGCAGTTCTTC. Translating gives CASGLAGEQFF.

V usage is TRBV4-2 and J usage is TRBJ1-3, with TRBD1 as a possible D gene (6 bases). The length of the CDR3 is 16 residues. CDR1 and CDR2 (germline): LGHNA, YNFKEQ. The V gene lost 0 bases and the J gene lost 1 base, with 10 bases spanning the gap. This chain's CDR3 is CASSQEQGFSGNTIYF. The CDR3 nucleotides read TGTGCCAGCAGCCAAGAACAGGGTTTTTCTGGAAACACCATATATTTT.

This clonotype was observed many times. The chain employs TRBV24-1 and TRBJ2-1; 11 bases line up with TRBD2. The CDR3 loop spans 17 amino acids. The V gene's germline CDR1 is KGHDR and CDR2 SFDVKD. V lost 9 bases and J lost 7; bases outside the gene matches: 16. The CDR3 DNA reads as TGTGCCACCGGAGTCGGAAGGGGGCTAGCGGGGGGAAATGAGCAGTTCTTC. It is translated as CATGVGRGLAGGNEQFF.

This clonotype came up many times. The chain links TRBV28 to TRBJ2-3, with 12 bases that match TRBD2. Germline trimming cut 7 bases from V and 6 bases from J; bases unmatched to any gene: 8. Per the germline V gene, CDR1 is MDHEN and CDR2 is SYDVKM. The CDR3 is made up of 15 amino acids. CDR3 sequence: CASIPSGTSGDTQYF. CDR3 nucleotide sequence: TGTGCCAGCATCCCCTCGGGGACTAGCGGGGATACGCAGTATTTT.

This clonotype was picked up a small number of times. The J gene is TRBJ1-1, the V gene TRBV3-1; tentative D call: TRBD1 (6 bases). The CDR3 has 15 amino acids. Germline V gene sequence: CDR1 LGHDT, CDR2 YNNKEL (reference sequence). Trimming cost V 5 bases and J 8 bases, with 21 bases left between them. The CDR3 spells CASSLQGGVSVEAFF. CDR3 DNA sequence: TGTGCCAGCAGCTTACAGGGAGGGGTCTCTGTAGAAGCTTTCTTT. Full variable domain (rest looked up from reference TRBV3-1 and TRBJ1-1): DTAVSQTPKYLVTQMGNDKSIKCEQNLGHDTMYWYKQDSKKFLKIMFSYNNKELIINETVPNRFSPKSPDKAHLNLHINSLELGDSAVYFCASSLQGGVSVEAFFGQGTRLTVV.

V usage is TRBV4-2 and J usage is TRBJ2-3; D is possibly TRBD2 (5 bases). Germline loops: CDR1 LGHNA, CDR2 YNFKEQ. Trimming left V 1 base short and J 3 bases short, with 11 bases between. The CDR3 has 15 residues. The CDR3 bases are TGTGCCAGCAGCCAAGTCCCTCGGGGAACAGATACGCAGTATTTT. Protein sequence: CASSQVPRGTDTQYF.

The rearrangement links TRBV7-9 to TRBJ2-7; 7 positions match TRBD2. The CDR3 covers 14 residues. The J segment lost 1 base and the V segment lost 1 base, leaving 1 base of the junction unmatched. CDR1 and CDR2 (germline): SEHNR, FQNEAQ (reference sequence). The CDR3, as DNA: TGTGCCAGCAGCTTAGACGGGGGGTCCTACGAGCAGTACTTC. Translating gives CASSLDGGSYEQYF.

This clonotype was recorded at least ten times. The chain combines TRBV7-2 with TRBJ1-1, with D tentatively TRBD1 (6 bases). Germline CDR1 reads SGHTA; CDR2 reads FQGNSA. The CDR3 extends over 15 amino acids. The V end lost 0 bases, the J end lost 4 bases, and 12 bases lay between the germline ends. CDR3 region: CASSLALGGVTEAFF. Written as DNA, the CDR3 is TGTGCCAGCAGCTTAGCGCTGGGGGGCGTCACTGAAGCTTTCTTT. Supplemented by reference TRBV7-2 and TRBJ1-1, the full variable domain reads GAGVSQSPSNKVTEKGKDVELRCDPISGHTALYWYRQSLGQGLEFLIYFQGNSAPDKSGLPSDRFSAERTGGSVSTLTIQRTQQEDSAVYLCASSLALGGVTEAFFGQGTRLTVV.

A word on this clonotype: A much larger clone lies one base from this, so it may be a read error. This chain connects TRBV7-6 to TRBJ1-5; D is perhaps TRBD1 (5 bases). This CDR3 contains 19 residues. Germline-derived CDR1 and CDR2 are SGHVS and FNYEAQ. Deletions cut 7 bases from V and 2 bases from J, with 27 bases between. The CDR3 loop is CASTPLRGGIGAGNQPQHF. The CDR3 DNA sequence: TGTGCCAGCACTCCCTTGAGAGGCGGTATCGGGGCGGGCAATCAGCCCCAGCATTTT.

A word on this clonotype: A read error may be the cause here, since a much bigger clone is one base away. The chain has TRBV3-1 and TRBJ2-1, with 7 nucleotides matching TRBD2. This CDR3 is 16 amino acids long. With V trimmed by 0 bases and J by 5 bases, 7 bases remained unmatched. Germline loops: CDR1 LGHDT, CDR2 YNNKEL (reference sequence). The DNA of the CDR3 is TGTGCCAGCAGCCAAGATCCCTGCGGGGGTAACAATGAGCAGTTCTTC. Protein product: CASSQDPCGGNNEQFF.

This clonotype was seen at least ten times. J is TRBJ1-3 and V is TRBV4-1; D is unresolved. The germline CDR1 and CDR2 sequences are MGHRA and YSYEKL. The CDR3 length is 15 residues. V lost 1 base and J lost 4, with 11 bases in between. The CDR3, as DNA: TGCGCCAGCAGCCAAGGAAGCACAAGAGGAAACACCATATATTTT. As protein: CASSQGSTRGNTIYF.

The sample holds many counts of this clonotype. J is TRBJ1-3 and V is TRBV28, with D maybe TRBD1 (5 bases). CDR3 size: 15 residues. Germline V gives CDR1 MDHEN, CDR2 SYDVKM. Trimming pared 6 bases from V and 3 bases from J, leaving 15 bases between. In DNA form, the CDR3 reads TGTGCCAGCAGGCCCGGGGCCGACGTTGGAAACACCATATATTTT. Its protein is CASRPGADVGNTIYF. The variable domain in full, with the rest retrieved from reference TRBV28 and TRBJ1-3, is DVKVTQSSRYLVKRTGEKVFLECVQDMDHENMFWYRQDPGLGLRLIYFSYDVKMKEKGDIPEGYSVSREKKERFSLILESASTNQTSMYLCASRPGADVGNTIYFGEGSWLTVV.

This rearrangement joins TRBV29-1 to TRBJ1-6, with 7 bases lining up with TRBD1. The V segment lost 5 bases and the J segment 7 bases; nucleotides outside the gene matches: 8. This CDR3 comprises 14 residues. Germline loops: CDR1 SQVTM, CDR2 ANQGSEA. CDR3 nucleotides: TGCAGCGTTAAGGCGACAGGGTGGAATTCACCCCTCCACTTT. Its translation: CSVKATGWNSPLHF.

This clonotype was seen many times. J is TRBJ1-1 and V is TRBV7-2, with unresolved D. The length of the CDR3 is 14 residues. With 5 bases removed from V and 0 bases from J, the gap between germline ends came to 10 bases. Germline V lookup: CDR1 SGHTA, CDR2 FQGNSA. CDR3 amino acids: CASSREVLNTEAFF. The CDR3, as DNA: TGTGCCAGCAGCCGGGAAGTGTTGAACACTGAAGCTTTCTTT.

The DNA of the CDR3 is TGTGCCAGCTCAACGGCAGGAAATGAGCAGTTCTTC. It is translated as CASSTAGNEQFF. This chain joins TRBV18 and TRBJ2-1; D uncertain. V was clipped by 5 bases and J by 7 bases, with 9 bases between them. The CDR3 has 12 amino acids. Germline lookup yields CDR1 KGHSH and CDR2 LQKENI.

This clonotype appeared many times. The chain is built from TRBV12-3 or TRBV12-4 and TRBJ1-5, with D uncertain. The V end lost 1 base, the J end lost 2 bases, and 15 bases lay between the germline ends. The CDR3 contains 17 residues. CDR3: CASSLVALEDGNQPQHF. CDR3 in DNA: TGTGCCAGCAGTTTAGTCGCCCTGGAGGATGGCAATCAGCCCCAGCATTTT.

With regard to this clonotype: At one boundary the junction diverges from the germline segment, which might be a read error. The chain combines TRBV5-5 with TRBJ1-1; D unclear. The CDR3 covers 12 residues. In germline, CDR1 is SGHKS, CDR2 YYEKEE (reference sequence). The CDR3 sequence is CAISLETGEAFF. The CDR3 region has the DNA TGTGCCATCAGCTTGGAAACGGGGGAAGCTTTCTTT. The full variable domain, its missing parts supplied by reference TRBV5-5 and TRBJ1-1, is DAGVTQSPTHLIKTRGQQVTLRCSPISGHKSVSWYQQVLGQGPQFIFQYYEKEERGRGNFPDRFSARQFPNYSSELNVNALLLGDSALYLCAISLETGEAFFGQGTRLTVV.

Ten or more counts support this clonotype. This chain connects TRBV19 to TRBJ2-3; TRBD2 agrees at 8 bases. The J segment lost 2 bases and the V segment lost 7 bases, leaving 11 bases of the junction unmatched. Germline CDR1 LNHDA, CDR2 SQIVND (reference sequence). This CDR3 has 16 amino acids. In nucleotides, the CDR3 is TGTGCCAGTACCGAGATAGCGGGGATAACCACAGATACGCAGTATTTT. Its protein product is CASTEIAGITTDTQYF.